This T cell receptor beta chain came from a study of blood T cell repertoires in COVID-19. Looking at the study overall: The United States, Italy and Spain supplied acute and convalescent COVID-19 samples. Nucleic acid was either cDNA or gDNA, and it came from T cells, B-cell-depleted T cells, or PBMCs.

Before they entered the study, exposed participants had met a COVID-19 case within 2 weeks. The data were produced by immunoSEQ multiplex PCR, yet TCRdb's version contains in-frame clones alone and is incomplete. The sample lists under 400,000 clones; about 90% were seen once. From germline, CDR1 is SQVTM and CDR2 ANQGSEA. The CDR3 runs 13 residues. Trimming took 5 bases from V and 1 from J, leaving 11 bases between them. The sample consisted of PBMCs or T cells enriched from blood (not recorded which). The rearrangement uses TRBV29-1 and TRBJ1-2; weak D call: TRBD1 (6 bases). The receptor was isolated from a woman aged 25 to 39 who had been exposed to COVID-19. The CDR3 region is CSVRAGVNYGYTF. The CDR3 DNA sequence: TGCAGCGTTCGGGCAGGGGTTAACTATGGCTACACCTTC.